These T cell receptor beta chains were read from a single sample in a study of response to subunit inactivated influenza vaccine. From the RT-PCR reads, TCRdb called clonotypes with MiXCR, one entry per CDR3 protein. The repertoire consists of 500,000 or so distinct CDR3 sequences, with 16% occurring once and the leading ten covering 3% to 3.5%. The sample consisted of CD4+ T cells sorted from PBMCs, taken roughly 24 months after vaccination. These TCRs come from a man aged 45-69 years who received an inactivated influenza vaccine. Each CDR3 is given with its conserved first and last residue. D genes are given only for firm matches. Clone size, where shown, is once, few, many, or a class for clones that have expanded.

d_gene	abundance	v_gene	j_gene	CDR3aa	CDR3nt
TRBD2	few	TRBV5-1	TRBJ2-3	CASSLEASGGAGLTQYF	TGCGCCAGCAGCTTGGAGGCTAGCGGGGGTGCAGGGCTTACGCAGTATTTT
-	-	TRBV24-1	TRBJ2-1	CATSDGRAGSYNEQFF	TGTGCCACCAGTGATGGTCGGGCGGGGTCCTACAATGAGCAGTTCTTC
TRBD1	many	TRBV20-1	TRBJ2-7	CSASPGGARNYEQYF	TGCAGTGCCTCCCCAGGGGGCGCGAGGAACTACGAGCAGTACTTC
-	-	TRBV24-1	TRBJ2-2	CATSAKYTGELFF	TGTGCCACCAGTGCAAAGTACACCGGGGAGCTGTTTTTT
-	many	TRBV15	TRBJ1-2	CATSRDFTDYGYTF	TGTGCCACCAGCAGAGATTTCACCGACTATGGCTACACCTTC
TRBD1	few	TRBV20-1	TRBJ2-7	CSARRQGAYEQYF	TGCAGTGCTAGGAGACAGGGGGCTTACGAGCAGTACTTC
-	-	TRBV18	TRBJ2-7	CASSRDGRSSYEQYF	TGTGCCAGCTCACGGGACGGAAGGAGCTCCTACGAGCAGTACTTC
-	few	TRBV6-5	TRBJ1-1	CASSYITGKAFF	TGTGCCAGCAGTTACATAACAGGGAAAGCTTTCTTT
TRBD1	-	TRBV18	TRBJ1-2	CASSLRTGDTGGYTF	TGTGCCAGCTCACTTCGGACAGGGGATACAGGTGGCTACACCTTC
TRBD2	few	TRBV3-1	TRBJ2-3	CASSQEPGLRSTDTQYF	TGTGCCAGCAGCCAAGAACCGGGACTACGGAGCACAGATACGCAGTATTTT
TRBD2	-	TRBV7-9	TRBJ2-1	CASSRTSGRVSNEQFF	TGTGCCAGCAGCAGGACTAGCGGGAGGGTTAGCAATGAGCAGTTCTTC
TRBD1	few	TRBV29-1	TRBJ1-4	CSVNRGNEKLFF	TGCAGCGTTAACAGGGGGAATGAAAAACTGTTTTTT
TRBD1	-	TRBV5-1	TRBJ1-2	CASSAKQGSYGYTF	TGCGCCAGCAGCGCGAAACAGGGGAGCTATGGCTACACCTTC
-	-	TRBV24-1	TRBJ2-2	CATSDMTGELFF	TGTGCCACCAGTGATATGACCGGGGAGCTGTTTTTT
TRBD2	few	TRBV11-2	TRBJ2-3	CASSRGISGADTQYF	TGTGCCAGCAGCCGTGGGATTAGCGGGGCAGATACGCAGTATTTT
TRBD2	few	TRBV28	TRBJ2-3	CASNSGGADTQYF	TGTGCCAGCAACTCGGGAGGTGCAGATACGCAGTATTTT
-	-	TRBV25-1	TRBJ1-5	CASGLTGQPQHF	TGTGCCAGCGGCTTGACGGGTCAGCCCCAGCATTTT
-	-	TRBV7-8	TRBJ2-1	CASSLVFESRFF	TGTGCCAGCAGCTTAGTGTTTGAGTCGCGGTTCTTC
-	few	TRBV5-4	TRBJ2-7	CASSDPGKHEQYF	TGTGCCAGCAGCGATCCAGGGAAGCACGAGCAGTACTTC
-	many	TRBV7-3	TRBJ2-5	CASSPQGSRHSTQYF	TGTGCCAGCAGCCCCCAGGGCTCACGCCACTCGACCCAGTACTTC
-	many	TRBV7-2	TRBJ2-2	CASSLAAQRHTGELFF	TGTGCCAGCAGCTTAGCCGCACAGCGTCACACCGGGGAGCTGTTTTTT
-	-	TRBV7-2	TRBJ1-3	CASSLAPGNPGNTIYF	TGTGCCAGCAGCTTAGCCCCGGGGAATCCTGGAAACACCATATATTTT
-	-	TRBV10-3	TRBJ2-7	CAISGNKIDYEQYF	TGTGCCATCAGTGGGAATAAGATAGACTACGAGCAGTACTTC
TRBD2	few	TRBV5-1	TRBJ2-1	CASSLGRDYDEQFF	TGCGCCAGCAGCTTGGGTCGGGACTACGATGAGCAGTTCTTC
TRBD2	few	TRBV20-1	TRBJ2-1	CSADGGSTSYNEQFF	TGCAGTGCTGACGGCGGGAGCACCTCCTACAATGAGCAGTTCTTC
-	few	TRBV7-3	TRBJ2-3	CASSKGSGYTSTDTQYF	TGTGCCAGCAGCAAAGGTTCGGGTTACACTAGCACAGATACGCAGTATTTT